The 2 T cell receptor beta chains presented below share a single source sample, sequenced in a study of blood T cell repertoires in COVID-19. The assay was immunoSEQ multiplex PCR, and TCRdb's table has in-frame clones only and misses some. This sample has under 250,000 clones, with 70% to 85% found just once. The source material was peripheral blood. These receptors were taken from a man older than 75 with acute or convalescent COVID-19.

V gene TRBV6-5 combines with J gene TRBJ2-1; the match to TRBD1 covers 8 bases. Germline CDR1 is MNHEY and CDR2 is SVGAGI. This CDR3 has 13 amino acids. Trimming took 10 bases from V and 0 from J; bases not matched to a gene: 2. CDR3 protein: CATQGASYNEQFF. CDR3 sequence (DNA): TGTGCCACCCAGGGGGCCTCCTACAATGAGCAGTTCTTC.

The rearrangement links TRBV10-2 to TRBJ2-1, with TRBD2 identical over 9 bases. Germline loops: CDR1 WSHSY, CDR2 SAAADI. After removal of 7 bases from V and 5 bases from J, the junction contained 3 bases not matched to a gene. This CDR3 spans 13 amino acids. DNA for the CDR3: TGCGCCAGCAAAGCGGGGGGAAACAATGAGCAGTTCTTC. It specifies CASKAGGNNEQFF.